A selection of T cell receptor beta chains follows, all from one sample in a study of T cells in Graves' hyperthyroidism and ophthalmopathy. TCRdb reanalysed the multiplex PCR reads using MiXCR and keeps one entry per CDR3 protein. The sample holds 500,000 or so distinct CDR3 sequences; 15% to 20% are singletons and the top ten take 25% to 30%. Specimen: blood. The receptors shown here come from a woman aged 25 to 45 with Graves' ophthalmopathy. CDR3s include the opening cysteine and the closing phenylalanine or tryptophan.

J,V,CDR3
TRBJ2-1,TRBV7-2,CASSLPSGRAGQFF
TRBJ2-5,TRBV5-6,CASSGRTQYF
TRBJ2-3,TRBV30,CAWSVLAGGTDTQYF
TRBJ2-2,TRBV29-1,CSVTLTSGRVNGELFF
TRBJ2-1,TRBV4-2,CASSQDLIAGDEQFF
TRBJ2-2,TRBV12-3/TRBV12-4,CASSAGQGAGELFF
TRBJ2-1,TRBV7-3,CASSLVGTGGSGAGREQFF
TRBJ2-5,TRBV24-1,CATSDTGTSIIGETQYF
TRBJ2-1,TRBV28,CASSSAGRGSMNEQFF
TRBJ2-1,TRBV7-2,CASSLGEFNEQFF
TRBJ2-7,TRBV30,CAWSGPGAYEQYF
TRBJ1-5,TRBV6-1,CASSLDRGRNQPQHF
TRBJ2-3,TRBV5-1,CASSRTGGISDTQYF
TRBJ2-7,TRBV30,CAWSGTSGSQQYF
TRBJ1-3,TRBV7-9,CASRRGQGAPGNTIYF
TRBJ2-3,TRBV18,CASSPLAGPDTQYF
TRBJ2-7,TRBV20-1,CSANREQGARYEQYF
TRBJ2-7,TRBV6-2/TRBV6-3,CASSTRNRTRSHSYEQYF
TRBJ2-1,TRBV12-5,CASGSGQALDNEQFF
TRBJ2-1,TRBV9,CASSVVVGASNEQFF
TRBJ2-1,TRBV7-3,CASSLNPSEQFF
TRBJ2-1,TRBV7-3,CASSAVRNNEQFF
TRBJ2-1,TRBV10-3,CAMAKRESDNEQFF
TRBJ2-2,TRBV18,CASSPQLQNTGELFF
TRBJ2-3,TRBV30,CAWSETRTSGSADTQYF
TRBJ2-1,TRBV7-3,CASSPRVGSYNEQFF
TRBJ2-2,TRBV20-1,CSAVLAVNQRSNTGELFF
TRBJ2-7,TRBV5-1,CASSPSGTEAYEQYF
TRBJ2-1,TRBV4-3,CASSQGTGVYNEQFF
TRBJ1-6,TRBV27,CATQLGTANSPLHF